These T cell receptor beta chains were read from a single sample in a study of cytomegalovirus exposure and HLA in healthy donors. The assay was immunoSEQ multiplex PCR, and TCRdb's table has in-frame clones only and misses some. The repertoire holds around 140,000 clones, with roughly four fifths as singletons. The sample consisted of PBMCs. Every receptor here comes from a woman aged 40 to 50 in good health and CMV-seronegative. Both conserved end residues are part of each CDR3. Each record gives: clone size, D gene, J gene, V gene, CDR3 DNA, CDR3 protein. D genes are given only for firm matches. Clone size appears in some rows only: once, few, many, or a class for an expanded clone.

>.|.|TRBJ1-2|TRBV6-6
TGTGCCAGCAGCCCAACAGGAGGGCAGTATGGCTACACCTTC
CASSPTGGQYGYTF
>.|TRBD1|TRBJ1-6|TRBV9
TGTGCCAGCAGCGTAGGGTCAGGGGGCTTGTATAATTCACCCCTCCACTTT
CASSVGSGGLYNSPLHF
>.|TRBD2|TRBJ2-3|TRBV9
TGTGCCAGCAGCGTAGGCGGCGGGAGGTCTACGCAGTATTTT
CASSVGGGRSTQYF
>.|TRBD1|TRBJ2-2|TRBV5-4
TGTGCCAGCAGCACGGACGACAGGGGTGGCGACACCGGGGAGCTGTTTTTT
CASSTDDRGGDTGELFF
>.|TRBD1|TRBJ1-1|TRBV29-1
TGCAGCGGGGACAGGACCACTGAAGCTTTCTTT
CSGDRTTEAFF
>.|TRBD1|TRBJ1-5|TRBV6-4
TGTGCCATAGGACAGGGGACTACTAGGGATCAGCCCCAGCATTTT
CAIGQGTTRDQPQHF
>.|.|TRBJ2-2|TRBV9
TGTGCCAGCAGCGTGATGCAGACCGGGGAGCTGTTTTTT
CASSVMQTGELFF
>.|.|TRBJ1-5|TRBV4-3
TGCGCCAGCAGCCAAGGGTTGACAGACGATCAGCCCCAGCATTTT
CASSQGLTDDQPQHF
>.|TRBD1|TRBJ1-1|TRBV19
TGTGCCAGTAATATACAGGGGGCATCTGAAGCTTTCTTT
CASNIQGASEAFF
>.|.|TRBJ2-1|TRBV4-1
TGCGCCAGCAGCCAAGATGGAGTCGGTTTGTTCTCCTACAATGAGCAGTTCTTC
CASSQDGVGLFSYNEQFF
>.|.|TRBJ2-2|TRBV4-3
TGCGCCAGCAGTAGAGTGAACACCGGGGAGCTGTTTTTT
CASSRVNTGELFF
>.|.|TRBJ2-2|TRBV7-8
TGTGCCAGCAGCTTAGTCCGTGTCCCAGGCACCGGGGAGCTGTTTTTT
CASSLVRVPGTGELFF
>.|.|TRBJ1-4|TRBV7-9
TGTGCCAGCAGCGCACGATGGGGAGGGAGTGAAAAACTGTTTTTT
CASSARWGGSEKLFF
>few|.|TRBJ2-7|TRBV5-5
TGTGCCAGCACCTCGGCGGCGCTTAGCTCCTACGAGCAGTACTTC
CASTSAALSSYEQYF
>.|TRBD1|TRBJ2-2|TRBV5-1
TGCGCCAGCAGCTTGGCCGGTGGACAGGGGGCTCAGGAGCTGTTTTTT
CASSLAGGQGAQELFF
>few|.|TRBJ1-4|TRBV7-2
TGTGCCAGCAGCTTAGGTCCAGGGCGGACTGAAAAACTGTTTTTT
CASSLGPGRTEKLFF
>.|.|TRBJ2-7|TRBV5-1
TGCGCCAGCAGAACGGGATCCTCCTACGAGCAGTACTTC
CASRTGSSYEQYF
>.|.|TRBJ1-2|TRBV28
TGTGCCAGCAGTTCCCGACAGTTTGGTGGCTACACCTTC
CASSSRQFGGYTF
>.|TRBD1|TRBJ1-3|TRBV7-9
TGTGCCAGCAGGGAGAGGGACAGAACCTTCTCTGGAAACACCATATATTTT
CASRERDRTFSGNTIYF
>.|.|TRBJ1-2|TRBV5-5
TGTGCCAGCAGCTTGTCCGAGGTTCAGGGATCTGGCTACACCTTC
CASSLSEVQGSGYTF
>.|TRBD2|TRBJ2-7|TRBV11-2
TGTGCCAGCAGCGGTCCGGGGGGTATCTACGAGCAGCAGTACTTC
CASSGPGGIYEQQYF
>.|.|TRBJ2-7|TRBV2
TGTGCCTGCGCTAGGGGGTCACCTATCGAGCAGTACTTC
CACARGSPIEQYF
>.|.|TRBJ1-4|TRBV28
TGTGCCAGCAGTTCACCCCTCCGGCGGGATGAAAAACTGTTTTTT
CASSSPLRRDEKLFF
>.|.|TRBJ2-3|TRBV25-1
TGTGCCAGCAGTGATTACAGGGTGATCACAGATACGCAGTATTTT
CASSDYRVITDTQYF
>.|TRBD1|TRBJ2-1|TRBV7-2
TGTGCCAGCAGTCAGGACAGGGCGGCCTACAATGAGCAGTTCTTC
CASSQDRAAYNEQFF
>.|TRBD2|TRBJ2-7|TRBV5-1
TGCGCCAGCAGCCTCCGGGGCGGGAGGGCCTACGAGCAGTACTTC
CASSLRGGRAYEQYF
>.|TRBD2|TRBJ2-3|TRBV7-9
TGTGCCAGCAGCTTATCTCTAGCGGCTAGCACAGATACGCAGTATTTT
CASSLSLAASTDTQYF
>.|.|TRBJ1-4|TRBV18
TGTGCCAGCTCACCGGGACACCCTAATGAAAAACTGTTTTTT
CASSPGHPNEKLFF
>.|TRBD1|TRBJ1-5|TRBV30
TGTGCCTGGGAAGGGGGCAACCAGCCCCAGCATTTT
CAWEGGNQPQHF
>.|.|TRBJ2-2|TRBV11-1
TGTGCCAGCAGCCAAATCCTCAGGGGAGAGGCCACCGGGGAGCTGTTTTTT
CASSQILRGEATGELFF
>.|.|TRBJ2-3|TRBV15
TGTGCCACCAGCAGAGACGGAGTCGGGAGCACAGATACGCAGTATTTT
CATSRDGVGSTDTQYF
>.|TRBD2|TRBJ2-1|TRBV27
TGTGCCAGCAGTTCCCGGGTAGCGGGAGTCGGGAATGAGCAGTTCTTC
CASSSRVAGVGNEQFF
>.|TRBD1|TRBJ2-7|TRBV7-2
TGTGCCAGCAGATTACAGGGGTACGAGCAGTACTTC
CASRLQGYEQYF
>.|.|TRBJ2-7|TRBV5-4
TGTGCCAGCAGCTTGGGGGGCGCAGTGAGCTCCTACGAGCAGTACTTC
CASSLGGAVSSYEQYF
>.|.|TRBJ2-3|TRBV5-4
TGTGCCAGCAGCTTGCCCGGACTCGACACAGATACGCAGTATTTT
CASSLPGLDTDTQYF
>.|TRBD1|TRBJ2-3|TRBV5-1
TGCGCCAGCAGGTCCGGGACAGGGGGCACAGATACGCAGTATTTT
CASRSGTGGTDTQYF
>.|.|TRBJ1-5|TRBV7-2
TGTGCCAGCAGCTTATTCGGCAGGGGAATAAGTCAGCCCCAGCATTTT
CASSLFGRGISQPQHF
>.|.|TRBJ2-1|TRBV9
TGTGCCAGCAGCGTTACCTCGGACAGAAACAATGAGCAGTTCTTC
CASSVTSDRNNEQFF
>once|TRBD1|TRBJ2-7|TRBV5-1
TGCGCCAGCAGCTTGCGGCTGGACAGGGGGGGTTTCTACGAGCAGTACTTC
CASSLRLDRGGFYEQYF
>.|TRBD2|TRBJ2-2|TRBV6-4
TGTGCCAGCCGTGCGGAGGCAGCGGGAGAGAACGGGGAGCTGTTTTTT
CASRAEAAGENGELFF